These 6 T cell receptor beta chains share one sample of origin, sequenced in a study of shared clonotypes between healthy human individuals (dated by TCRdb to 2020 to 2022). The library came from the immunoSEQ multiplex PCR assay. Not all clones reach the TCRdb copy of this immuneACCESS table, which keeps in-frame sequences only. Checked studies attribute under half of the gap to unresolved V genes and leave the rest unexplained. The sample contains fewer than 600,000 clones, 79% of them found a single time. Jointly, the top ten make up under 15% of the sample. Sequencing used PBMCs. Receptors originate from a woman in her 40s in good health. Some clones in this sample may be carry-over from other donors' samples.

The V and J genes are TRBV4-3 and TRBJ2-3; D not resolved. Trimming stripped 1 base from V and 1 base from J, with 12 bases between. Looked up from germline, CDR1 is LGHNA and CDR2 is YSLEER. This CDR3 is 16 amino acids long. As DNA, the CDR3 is TGCGCCAGCAGCCAAGTCTTCGAGATGGGCACAGATACGCAGTATTTT. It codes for CASSQVFEMGTDTQYF.

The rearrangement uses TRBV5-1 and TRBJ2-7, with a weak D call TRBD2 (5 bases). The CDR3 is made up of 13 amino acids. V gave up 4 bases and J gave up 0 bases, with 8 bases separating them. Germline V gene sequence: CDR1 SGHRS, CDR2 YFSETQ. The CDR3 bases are TGCGCCAGCAGCCCGGAGGCCTCCTACGAGCAGTACTTC. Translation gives CASSPEASYEQYF.

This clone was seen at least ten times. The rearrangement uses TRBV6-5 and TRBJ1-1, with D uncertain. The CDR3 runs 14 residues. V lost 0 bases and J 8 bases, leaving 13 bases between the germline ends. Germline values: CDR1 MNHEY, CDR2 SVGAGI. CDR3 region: CASSYSTTGVEAFF. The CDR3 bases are TGTGCCAGCAGTTACTCGACAACTGGGGTCGAAGCTTTCTTT.

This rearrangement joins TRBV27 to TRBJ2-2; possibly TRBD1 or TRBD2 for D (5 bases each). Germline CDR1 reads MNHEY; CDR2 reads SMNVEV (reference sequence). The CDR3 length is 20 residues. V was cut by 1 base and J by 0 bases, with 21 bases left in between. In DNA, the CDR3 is TGTGCCAGCAGTTTATTTGGGGGAAACCGACAATACGCGAACACCGGGGAGCTGTTTTTT. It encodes CASSLFGGNRQYANTGELFF.

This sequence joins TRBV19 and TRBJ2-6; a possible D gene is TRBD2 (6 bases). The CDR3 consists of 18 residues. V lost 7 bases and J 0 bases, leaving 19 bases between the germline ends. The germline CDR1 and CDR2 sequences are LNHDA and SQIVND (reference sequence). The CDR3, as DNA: TGTGCCAGTACTCGGGACTCCCAGTTCCTCTCTGGGGCCAACGTCCTGACTTTC. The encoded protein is CASTRDSQFLSGANVLTF.

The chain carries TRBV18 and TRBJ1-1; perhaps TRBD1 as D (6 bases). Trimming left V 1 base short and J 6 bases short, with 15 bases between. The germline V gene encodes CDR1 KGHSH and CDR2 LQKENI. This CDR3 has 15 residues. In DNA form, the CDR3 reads TGTGCCAGCTCACCACGGACAGCCGAAGTGGCTGAAGCTTTCTTT. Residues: CASSPRTAEVAEAFF.